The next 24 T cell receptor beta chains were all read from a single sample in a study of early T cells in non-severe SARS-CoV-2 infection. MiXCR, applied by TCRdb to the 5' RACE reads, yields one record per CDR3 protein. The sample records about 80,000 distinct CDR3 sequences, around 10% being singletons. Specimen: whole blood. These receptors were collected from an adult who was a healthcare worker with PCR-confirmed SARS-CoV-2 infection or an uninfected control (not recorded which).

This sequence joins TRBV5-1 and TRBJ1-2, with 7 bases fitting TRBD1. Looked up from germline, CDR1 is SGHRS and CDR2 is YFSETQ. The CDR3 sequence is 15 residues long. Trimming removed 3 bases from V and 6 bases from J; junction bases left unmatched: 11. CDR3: CASSSPGRTGNGYTF. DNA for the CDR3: TGCGCCAGCAGCTCCCCCGGGCGGACAGGAAATGGCTACACCTTC.

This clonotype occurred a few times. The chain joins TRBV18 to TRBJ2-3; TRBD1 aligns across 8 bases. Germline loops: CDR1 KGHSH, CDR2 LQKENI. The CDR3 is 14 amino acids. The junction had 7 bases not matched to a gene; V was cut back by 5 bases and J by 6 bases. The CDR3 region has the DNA TGTGCCAGCTCATCTCGGACAGGGCGGGATACGCAGTATTTT. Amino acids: CASSSRTGRDTQYF.

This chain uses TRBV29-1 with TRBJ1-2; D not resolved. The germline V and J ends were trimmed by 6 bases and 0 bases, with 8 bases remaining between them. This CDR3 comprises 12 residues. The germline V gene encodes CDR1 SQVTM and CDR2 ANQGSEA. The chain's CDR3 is CSVSAANYGYTF. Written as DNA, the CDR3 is TGCAGCGTGTCGGCCGCTAACTATGGCTACACCTTC.

DNA for the CDR3: TGTGCCAGCAGCCAAGACACCGCGCAGGTCAGCTACACCTTC. It specifies CASSQDTAQVSYTF. This chain joins TRBV3-1 and TRBJ1-2; D ambiguous. The V gene lost 0 bases and the J gene lost 9 bases, with 14 bases spanning the gap. The CDR3 consists of 14 residues. In germline, CDR1 is LGHDT, CDR2 YNNKEL (reference sequence).

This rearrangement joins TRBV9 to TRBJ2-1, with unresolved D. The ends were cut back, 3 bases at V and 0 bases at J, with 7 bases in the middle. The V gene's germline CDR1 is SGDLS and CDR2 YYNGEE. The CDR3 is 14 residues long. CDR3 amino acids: CASSGPGSYNEQFF. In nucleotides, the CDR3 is TGTGCCAGCAGCGGCCCTGGCTCCTACAATGAGCAGTTCTTC. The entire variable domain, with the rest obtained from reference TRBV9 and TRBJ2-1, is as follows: DSGVTQTPKHLITATGQRVTLRCSPRSGDLSVYWYQQSLDQGLQFLIQYYNGEERAKGNILERFSAQQFPDLHSELNLSSLELGDSALYFCASSGPGSYNEQFFGPGTRLTVL.

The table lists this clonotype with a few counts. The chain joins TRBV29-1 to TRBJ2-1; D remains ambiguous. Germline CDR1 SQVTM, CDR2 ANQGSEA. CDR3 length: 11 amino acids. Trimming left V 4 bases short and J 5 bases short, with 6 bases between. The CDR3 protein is CSVGHDNEQFF. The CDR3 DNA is TGCAGCGTTGGACACGACAATGAGCAGTTCTTC.

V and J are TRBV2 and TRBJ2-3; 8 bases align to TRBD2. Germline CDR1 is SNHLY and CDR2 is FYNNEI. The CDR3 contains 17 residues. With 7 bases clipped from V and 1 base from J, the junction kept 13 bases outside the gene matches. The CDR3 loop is CASKSSTGGGRTDTQYF. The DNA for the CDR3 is TGTGCCAGCAAAAGCAGCACGGGCGGGGGGCGCACAGATACGCAGTATTTT.

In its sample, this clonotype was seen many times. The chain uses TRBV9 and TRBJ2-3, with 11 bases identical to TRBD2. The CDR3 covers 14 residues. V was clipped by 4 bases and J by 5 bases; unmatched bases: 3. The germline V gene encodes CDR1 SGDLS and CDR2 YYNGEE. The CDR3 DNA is TGTGCCAGCAGCATACTAGCGGGGGAAGATACGCAGTATTTT. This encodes CASSILAGEDTQYF.

CDR3 DNA: TGTGCCAGCAGTTGGGCAGACCAAGAGACCCAGTACTTC. This codes for CASSWADQETQYF. The chain uses TRBV12-3 or TRBV12-4 and TRBJ2-5; no clear D gene. The CDR3 is 13 residues long. The germline V and J ends were trimmed by 4 bases and 0 bases, with 6 bases remaining between them.

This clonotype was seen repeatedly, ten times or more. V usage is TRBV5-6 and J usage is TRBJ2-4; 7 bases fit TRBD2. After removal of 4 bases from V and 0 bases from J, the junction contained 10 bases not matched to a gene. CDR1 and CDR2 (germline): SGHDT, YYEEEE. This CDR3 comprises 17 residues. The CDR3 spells CASSPAAGTVAKNIQYF. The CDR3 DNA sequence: TGTGCCAGCAGCCCGGCAGCGGGAACGGTAGCCAAAAACATTCAGTACTTC.

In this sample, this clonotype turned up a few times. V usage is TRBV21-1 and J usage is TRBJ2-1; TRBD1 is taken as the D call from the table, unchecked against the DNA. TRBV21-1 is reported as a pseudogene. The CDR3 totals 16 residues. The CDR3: CASSKYRDRVVDERFF. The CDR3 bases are TGTGCCAGCAGCAAATACCGGGACAGGGTTGTCGATGAGCGGTTCTTC.

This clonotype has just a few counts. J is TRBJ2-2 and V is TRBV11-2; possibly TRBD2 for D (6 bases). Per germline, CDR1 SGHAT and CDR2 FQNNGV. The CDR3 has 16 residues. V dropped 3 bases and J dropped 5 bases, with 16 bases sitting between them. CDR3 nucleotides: TGTGCCAGCAGCTTGGGGACTTCCGCGGGGACCGGGGAGCTGTTTTTT. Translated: CASSLGTSAGTGELFF.

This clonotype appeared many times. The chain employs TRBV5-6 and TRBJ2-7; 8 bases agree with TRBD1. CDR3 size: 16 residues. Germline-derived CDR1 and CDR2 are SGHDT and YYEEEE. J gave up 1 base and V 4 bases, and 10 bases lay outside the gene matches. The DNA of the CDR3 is TGTGCCAGCAGCCTGCCTCCGGACAGGGTTTCCTACGAGCAGTACTTC. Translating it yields CASSLPPDRVSYEQYF. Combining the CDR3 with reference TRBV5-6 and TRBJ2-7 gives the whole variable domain DAGVTQSPTHLIKTRGQQVTLRCSPKSGHDTVSWYQQALGQGPQFIFQYYEEEERQRGNFPDRFSGHQFPNYSSELNVNALLLGDSALYLCASSLPPDRVSYEQYFGPGTRLTVT.

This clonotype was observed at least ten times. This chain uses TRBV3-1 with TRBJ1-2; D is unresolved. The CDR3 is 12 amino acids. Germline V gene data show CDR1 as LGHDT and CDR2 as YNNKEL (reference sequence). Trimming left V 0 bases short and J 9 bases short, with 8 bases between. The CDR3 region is CASSQEQKSYTF. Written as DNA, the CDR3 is TGTGCCAGCAGCCAAGAGCAAAAGAGCTACACCTTC.

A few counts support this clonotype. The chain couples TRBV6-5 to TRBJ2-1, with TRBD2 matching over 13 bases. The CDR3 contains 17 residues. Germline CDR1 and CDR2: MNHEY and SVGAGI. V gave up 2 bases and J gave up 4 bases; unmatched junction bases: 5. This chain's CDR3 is CASSYTSGGALYNEQFF. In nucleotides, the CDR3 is TGTGCCAGCAGTTACACTAGCGGGGGGGCCCTTTACAATGAGCAGTTCTTC.

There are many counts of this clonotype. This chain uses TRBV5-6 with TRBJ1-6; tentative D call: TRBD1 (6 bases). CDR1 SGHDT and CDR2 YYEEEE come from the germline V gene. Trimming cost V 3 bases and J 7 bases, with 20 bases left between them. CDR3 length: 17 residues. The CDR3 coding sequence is TGTGCCAGCAGCTATCCGGGACAAATCAATTCGAATTCACCCCTCCACTTT. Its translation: CASSYPGQINSNSPLHF.

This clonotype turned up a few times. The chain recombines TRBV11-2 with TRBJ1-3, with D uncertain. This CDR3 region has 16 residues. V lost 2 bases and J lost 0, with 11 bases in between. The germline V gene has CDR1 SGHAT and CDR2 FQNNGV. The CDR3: CASSLWRTSSGNTIYF. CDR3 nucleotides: TGTGCCAGCAGCTTATGGCGGACTAGCTCTGGAAACACCATATATTTT.

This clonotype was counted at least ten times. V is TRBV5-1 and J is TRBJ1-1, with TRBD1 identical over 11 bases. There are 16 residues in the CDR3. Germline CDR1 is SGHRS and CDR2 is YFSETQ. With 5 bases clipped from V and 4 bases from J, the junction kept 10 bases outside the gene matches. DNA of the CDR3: TGCGCCAGCAGGGGTGTGAGCGGACAGGGGGCCACTGAAGCTTTCTTT. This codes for CASRGVSGQGATEAFF. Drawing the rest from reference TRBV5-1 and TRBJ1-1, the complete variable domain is KAGVTQTPRYLIKTRGQQVTLSCSPISGHRSVSWYQQTPGQGLQFLFEYFSETQRNKGNFPGRFSGRQFSNSRSEMNVSTLELGDSALYLCASRGVSGQGATEAFFGQGTRLTVV.

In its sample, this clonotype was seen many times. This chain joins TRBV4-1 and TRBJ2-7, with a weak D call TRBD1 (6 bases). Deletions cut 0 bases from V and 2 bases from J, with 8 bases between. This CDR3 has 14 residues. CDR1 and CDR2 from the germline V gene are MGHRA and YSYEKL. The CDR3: CASSQDRTAYEQYF. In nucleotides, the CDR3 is TGCGCCAGCAGCCAAGATAGGACAGCCTACGAGCAGTACTTC.

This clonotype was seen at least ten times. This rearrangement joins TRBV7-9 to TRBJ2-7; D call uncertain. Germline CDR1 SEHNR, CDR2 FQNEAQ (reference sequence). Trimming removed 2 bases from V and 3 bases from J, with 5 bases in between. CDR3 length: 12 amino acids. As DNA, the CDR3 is TGTGCCAGCAGCTTACTCGTCTACGAGCAGTACTTC. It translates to CASSLLVYEQYF.

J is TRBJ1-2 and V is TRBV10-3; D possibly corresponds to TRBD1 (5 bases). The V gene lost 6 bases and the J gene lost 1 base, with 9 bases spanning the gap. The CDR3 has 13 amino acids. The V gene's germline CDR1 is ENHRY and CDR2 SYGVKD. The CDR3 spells CAIRQEDNYGYTF. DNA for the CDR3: TGTGCCATCAGACAGGAAGATAACTATGGCTACACCTTC.

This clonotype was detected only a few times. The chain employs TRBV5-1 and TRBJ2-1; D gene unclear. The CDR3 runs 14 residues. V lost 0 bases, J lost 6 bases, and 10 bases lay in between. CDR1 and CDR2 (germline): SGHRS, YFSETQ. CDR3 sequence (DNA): TGCGCCAGCAGCTTGGTGTTAGGTCTCAATGAGCAGTTCTTC. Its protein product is CASSLVLGLNEQFF.

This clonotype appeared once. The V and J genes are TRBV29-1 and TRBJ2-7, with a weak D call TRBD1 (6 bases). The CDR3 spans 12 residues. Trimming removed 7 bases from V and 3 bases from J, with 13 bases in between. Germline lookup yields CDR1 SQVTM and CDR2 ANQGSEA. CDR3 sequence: CSARGPLYEQYF. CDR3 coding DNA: TGCAGCGCCAGGGGCCCTCTCTACGAGCAGTACTTC.

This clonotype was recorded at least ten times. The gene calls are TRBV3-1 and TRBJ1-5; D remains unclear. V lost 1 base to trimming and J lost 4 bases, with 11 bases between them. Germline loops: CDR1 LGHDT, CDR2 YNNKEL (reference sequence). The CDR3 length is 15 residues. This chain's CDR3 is CASSQVRRGNQPQHF. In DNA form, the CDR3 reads TGTGCCAGCAGCCAAGTACGACGGGGTAATCAGCCCCAGCATTTT.